Sequencing of this TCR beta chain was carried out in a study of blood T cell repertoires in COVID-19. The junction had 8 bases not matched to a gene; V was cut back by 7 bases and J by 4 bases. This CDR3 has 14 amino acids. CDR1 MDHEN and CDR2 SYDVKM come from the germline V gene. Sequenced by immunoSEQ multiplex PCR; TCRdb stores in-frame clones only, minus some. The repertoire consists of some 210,000 clones, with roughly 87% occurring once and the leading ten covering 10% to 13%. The sequenced material came from PBMCs or T cells enriched from blood (not recorded which). The chain combines TRBV28 with TRBJ2-7; 9 bases map to TRBD1. The receptor's source is a man aged 18-30 years with acute COVID-19. The CDR3 bases are TGTGCCAGCACGTTAGGGACAGGGCCTTACGAGCAGTACTTC. It specifies CASTLGTGPYEQYF.